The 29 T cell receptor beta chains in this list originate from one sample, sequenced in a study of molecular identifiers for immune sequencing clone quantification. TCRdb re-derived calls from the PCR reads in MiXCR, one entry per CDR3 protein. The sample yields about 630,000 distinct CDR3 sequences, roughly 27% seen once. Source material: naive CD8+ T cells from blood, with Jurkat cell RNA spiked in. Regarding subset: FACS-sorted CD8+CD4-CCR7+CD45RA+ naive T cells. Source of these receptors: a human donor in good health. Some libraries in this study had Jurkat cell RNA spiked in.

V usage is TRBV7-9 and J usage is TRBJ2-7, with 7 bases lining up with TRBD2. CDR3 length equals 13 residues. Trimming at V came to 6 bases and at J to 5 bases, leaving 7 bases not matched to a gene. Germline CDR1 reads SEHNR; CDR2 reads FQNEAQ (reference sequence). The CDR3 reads CASSWREINEQYF. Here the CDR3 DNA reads TGTGCCAGCAGTTGGCGGGAGATCAACGAGCAGTACTTC.

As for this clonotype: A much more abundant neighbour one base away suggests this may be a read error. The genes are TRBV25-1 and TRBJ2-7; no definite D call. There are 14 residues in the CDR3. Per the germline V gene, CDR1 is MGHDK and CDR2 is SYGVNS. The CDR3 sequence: CASSPRNPPYAQYF. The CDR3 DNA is TGTGCCAGCAGTCCCAGGAATCCCCCCTACGCGCAGTACTTC.

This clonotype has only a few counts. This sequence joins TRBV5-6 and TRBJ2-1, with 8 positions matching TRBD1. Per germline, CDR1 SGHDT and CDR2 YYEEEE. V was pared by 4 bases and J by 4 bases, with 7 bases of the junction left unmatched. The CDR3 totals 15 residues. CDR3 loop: CASSADRVSYNEQFF. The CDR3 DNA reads TGTGCCAGCAGCGCGGACAGGGTTTCTTACAATGAGCAGTTCTTC.

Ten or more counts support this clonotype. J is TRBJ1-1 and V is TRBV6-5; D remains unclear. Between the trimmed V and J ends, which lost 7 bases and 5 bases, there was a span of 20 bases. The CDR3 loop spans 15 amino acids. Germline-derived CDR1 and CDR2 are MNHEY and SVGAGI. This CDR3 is CASTKGRERRTEAFF. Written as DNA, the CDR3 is TGTGCCAGCACTAAGGGTCGGGAAAGAAGAACTGAAGCTTTCTTT.

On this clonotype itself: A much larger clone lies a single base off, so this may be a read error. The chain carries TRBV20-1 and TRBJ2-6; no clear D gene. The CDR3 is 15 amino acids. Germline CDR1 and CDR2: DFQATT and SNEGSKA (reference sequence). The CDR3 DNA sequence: TGCAGTGCTAGAGATGTGCGCTCTAGGGCCAACGTCCTGACTTTC. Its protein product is CSARDVRSRANVLTF.

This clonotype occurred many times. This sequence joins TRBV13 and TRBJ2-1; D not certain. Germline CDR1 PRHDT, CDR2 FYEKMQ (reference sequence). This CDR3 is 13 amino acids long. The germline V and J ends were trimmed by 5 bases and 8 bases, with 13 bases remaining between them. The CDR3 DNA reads TGTGCCAGCAGCCGAATGACTGCATATGAGCAGTTCTTC. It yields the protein CASSRMTAYEQFF.

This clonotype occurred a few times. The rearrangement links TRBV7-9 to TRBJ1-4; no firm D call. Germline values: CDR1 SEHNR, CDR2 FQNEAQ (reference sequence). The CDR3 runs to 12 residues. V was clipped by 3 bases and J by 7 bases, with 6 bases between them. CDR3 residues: CASSFISEKLFF. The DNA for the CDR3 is TGTGCCAGCAGCTTCATCAGTGAAAAACTGTTTTTT.

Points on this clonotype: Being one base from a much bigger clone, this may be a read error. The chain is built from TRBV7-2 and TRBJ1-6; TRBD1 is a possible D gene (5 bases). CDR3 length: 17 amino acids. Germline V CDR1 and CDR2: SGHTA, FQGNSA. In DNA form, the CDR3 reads TGTGCCAGCGGCTTAGTACAAGGGGTCTACTCGAGTTCACCCCTCCACTTT. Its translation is CASGLVQGVYSSSPLHF. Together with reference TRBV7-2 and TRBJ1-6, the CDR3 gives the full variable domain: GAGVSQSPSNKVTEKGKDVELRCDPISGHTALYWYRQSLGQGLEFLIYFQGNSAPDKSGLPSDRFSAERTGGSVSTLTIQRTQQEDSAVYLCASGLVQGVYSSSPLHFGNGTRLTVT.

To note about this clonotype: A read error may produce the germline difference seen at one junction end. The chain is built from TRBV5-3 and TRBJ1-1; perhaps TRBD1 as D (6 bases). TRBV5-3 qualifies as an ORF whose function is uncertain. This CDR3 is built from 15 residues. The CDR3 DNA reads TGTGCCAGCAGCTCCAGGGGCTACCTAAACACTGAAGCTTTCTTT. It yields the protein CASSSRGYLNTEAFF.

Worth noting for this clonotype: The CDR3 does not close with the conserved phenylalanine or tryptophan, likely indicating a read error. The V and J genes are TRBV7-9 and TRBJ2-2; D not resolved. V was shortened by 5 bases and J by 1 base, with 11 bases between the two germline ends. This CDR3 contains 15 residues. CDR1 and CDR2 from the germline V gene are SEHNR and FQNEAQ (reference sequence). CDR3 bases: TGTGCCAGCAGCCTTCCGGTGGTGAACACCGGGGAGCTGTTTTCT. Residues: CASSLPVVNTGELFS.

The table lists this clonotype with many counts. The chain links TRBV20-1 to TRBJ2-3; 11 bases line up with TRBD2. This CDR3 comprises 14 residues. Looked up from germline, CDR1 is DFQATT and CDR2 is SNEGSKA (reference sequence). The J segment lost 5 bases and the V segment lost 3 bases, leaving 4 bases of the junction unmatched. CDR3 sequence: CSARKGLAEDTQYF. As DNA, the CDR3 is TGCAGTGCTAGGAAGGGACTAGCGGAAGATACGCAGTATTTT.

DNA of the CDR3: TGTGCCAGCAGTCCCGGACAGGGGATTACCTACGAGCAGTACTTC. This sequence encodes CASSPGQGITYEQYF. The genes are TRBV27 and TRBJ2-7; 9 nucleotides align to TRBD1. The CDR3 covers 15 residues. The V segment lost 5 bases and the J segment 2 bases; nucleotides outside the gene matches: 7. Germline V gene lookup returns CDR1 MNHEY and CDR2 SMNVEV (reference sequence).

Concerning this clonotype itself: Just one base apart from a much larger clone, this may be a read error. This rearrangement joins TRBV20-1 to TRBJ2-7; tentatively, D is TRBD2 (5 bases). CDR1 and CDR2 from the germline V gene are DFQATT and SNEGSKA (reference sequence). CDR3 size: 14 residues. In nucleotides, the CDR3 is TGCAGTGCTAGGAGCCGGACTCGGTTCCACGAGCAGTGCTTC. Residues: CSARSRTRFHEQCF.

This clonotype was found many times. CDR3 nucleotide sequence: TGCAGTGTTTCGGGAGGGCCTGGTTACGAGCAGTACTTC. Translating it yields CSVSGGPGYEQYF. The chain links TRBV20-1 to TRBJ2-7; TRBD2 matches 8 bases. The trim removed 7 bases at V and 4 bases at J, leaving 9 bases unmatched. The germline gives CDR1 DFQATT, CDR2 SNEGSKA (reference sequence). The CDR3 spans 13 residues.

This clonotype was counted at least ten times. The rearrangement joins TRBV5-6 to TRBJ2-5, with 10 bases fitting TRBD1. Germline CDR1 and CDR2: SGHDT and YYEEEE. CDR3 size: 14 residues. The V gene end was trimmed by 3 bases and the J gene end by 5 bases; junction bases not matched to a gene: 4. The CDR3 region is CASSSGQGFETQYF. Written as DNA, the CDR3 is TGTGCCAGCAGCTCGGGACAGGGGTTCGAGACCCAGTACTTC.

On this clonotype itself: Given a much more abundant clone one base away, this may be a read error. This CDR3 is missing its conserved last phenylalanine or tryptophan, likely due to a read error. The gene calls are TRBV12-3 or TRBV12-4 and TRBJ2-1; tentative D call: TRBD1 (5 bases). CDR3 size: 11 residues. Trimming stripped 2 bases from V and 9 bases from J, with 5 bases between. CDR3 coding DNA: TGTGCCAGCAGTTTAAGGGGTGAGCAGTTCCTC. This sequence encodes CASSLRGEQFL.

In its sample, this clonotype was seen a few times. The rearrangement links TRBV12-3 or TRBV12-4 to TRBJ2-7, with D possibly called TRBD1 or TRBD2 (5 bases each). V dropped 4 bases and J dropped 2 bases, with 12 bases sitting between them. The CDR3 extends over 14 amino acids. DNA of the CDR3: TGTGCCAGCAGTTCATGGGACGGCCCCTACGAGCAGTACTTC. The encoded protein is CASSSWDGPYEQYF.

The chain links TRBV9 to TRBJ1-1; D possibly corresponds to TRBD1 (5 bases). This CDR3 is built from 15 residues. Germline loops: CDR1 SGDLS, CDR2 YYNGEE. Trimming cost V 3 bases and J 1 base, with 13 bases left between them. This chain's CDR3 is CASSAGLGRNTEAFF. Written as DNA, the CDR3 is TGTGCCAGCAGCGCAGGGTTAGGTAGGAACACTGAAGCTTTCTTT.

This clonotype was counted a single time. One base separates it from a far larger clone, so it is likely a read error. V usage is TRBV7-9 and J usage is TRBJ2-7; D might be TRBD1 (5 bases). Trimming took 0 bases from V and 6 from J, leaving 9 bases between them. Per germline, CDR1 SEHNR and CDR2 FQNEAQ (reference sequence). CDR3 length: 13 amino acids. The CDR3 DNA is TGTGCCAGCAGCTTAGCGCAGGGTTGCGAGCAGTACTTC. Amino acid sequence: CASSLAQGCEQYF.

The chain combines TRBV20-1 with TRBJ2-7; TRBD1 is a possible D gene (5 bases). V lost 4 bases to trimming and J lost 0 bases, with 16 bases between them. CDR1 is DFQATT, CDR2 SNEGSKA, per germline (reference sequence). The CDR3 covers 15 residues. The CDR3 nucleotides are TGCAGTGCTACCACCCCCGACAGATACTCCTACGAGCAGTACTTC. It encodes CSATTPDRYSYEQYF.

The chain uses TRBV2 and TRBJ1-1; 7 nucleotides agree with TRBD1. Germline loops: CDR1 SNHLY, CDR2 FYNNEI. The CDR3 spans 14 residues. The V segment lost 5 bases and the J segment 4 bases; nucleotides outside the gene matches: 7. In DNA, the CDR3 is TGTGCCAGCAGTCGGGACAGCTTGAGCACTGAAGCTTTCTTT. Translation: CASSRDSLSTEAFF.

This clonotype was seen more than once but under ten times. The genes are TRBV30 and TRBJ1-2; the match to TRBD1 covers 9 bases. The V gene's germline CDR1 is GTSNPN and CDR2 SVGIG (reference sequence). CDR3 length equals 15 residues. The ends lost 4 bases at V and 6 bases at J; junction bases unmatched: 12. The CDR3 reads CAWTTDGQGFNGYTF. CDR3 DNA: TGTGCCTGGACTACGGACGGACAGGGGTTTAATGGCTACACCTTC.

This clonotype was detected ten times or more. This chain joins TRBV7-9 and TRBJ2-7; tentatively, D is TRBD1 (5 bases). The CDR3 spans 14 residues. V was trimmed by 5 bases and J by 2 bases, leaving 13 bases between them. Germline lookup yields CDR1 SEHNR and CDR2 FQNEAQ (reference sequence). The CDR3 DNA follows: TGTGCCAGCAGCCAGTCCGAGACAGCCTACGAGCAGTACTTC. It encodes CASSQSETAYEQYF.

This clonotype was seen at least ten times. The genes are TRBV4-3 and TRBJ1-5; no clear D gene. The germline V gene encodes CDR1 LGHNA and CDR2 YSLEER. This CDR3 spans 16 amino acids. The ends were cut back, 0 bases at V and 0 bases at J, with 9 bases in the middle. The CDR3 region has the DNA TGCGCCAGCAGCCAAGAGTTCAGTCTTAGCAATCAGCCCCAGCATTTT. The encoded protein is CASSQEFSLSNQPQHF.

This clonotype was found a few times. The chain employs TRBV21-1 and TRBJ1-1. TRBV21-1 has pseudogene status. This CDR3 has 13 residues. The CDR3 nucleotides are TGTGCCGGTTCAATGGGGTTTCATAATGAAGCTTTCTTT. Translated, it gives CAGSMGFHNEAFF.

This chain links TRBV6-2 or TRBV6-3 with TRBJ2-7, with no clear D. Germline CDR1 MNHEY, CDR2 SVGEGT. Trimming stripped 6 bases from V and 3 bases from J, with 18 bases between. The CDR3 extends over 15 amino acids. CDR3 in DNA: TGTGCCAGCAGCCTGCCATGGGCAGCCGACTACGAGCAGTACTTC. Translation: CASSLPWAADYEQYF.

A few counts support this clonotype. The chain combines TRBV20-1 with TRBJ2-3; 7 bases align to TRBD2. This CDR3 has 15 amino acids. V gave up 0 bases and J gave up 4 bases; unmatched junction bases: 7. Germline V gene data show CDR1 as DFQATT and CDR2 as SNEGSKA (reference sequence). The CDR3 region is CSAREGGRISDTQYF. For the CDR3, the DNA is TGCAGTGCTAGAGAGGGGGGGAGAATCTCAGATACGCAGTATTTT.

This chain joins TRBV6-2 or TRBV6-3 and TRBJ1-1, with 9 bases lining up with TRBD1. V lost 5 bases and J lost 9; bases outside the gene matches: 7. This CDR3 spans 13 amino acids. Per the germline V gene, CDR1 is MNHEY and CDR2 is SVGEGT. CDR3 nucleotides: TGTGCCAGCAGTAGAAGGGACAGGGAAAAAGCTTTCTTT. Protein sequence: CASSRRDREKAFF.

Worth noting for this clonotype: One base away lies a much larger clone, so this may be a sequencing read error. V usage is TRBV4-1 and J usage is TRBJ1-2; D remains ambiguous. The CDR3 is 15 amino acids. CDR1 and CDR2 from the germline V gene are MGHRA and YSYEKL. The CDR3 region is CASGQVNEGAYGYTF. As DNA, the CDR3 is TGCGCCAGCGGCCAAGTGAACGAGGGAGCCTATGGCTACACCTTC.